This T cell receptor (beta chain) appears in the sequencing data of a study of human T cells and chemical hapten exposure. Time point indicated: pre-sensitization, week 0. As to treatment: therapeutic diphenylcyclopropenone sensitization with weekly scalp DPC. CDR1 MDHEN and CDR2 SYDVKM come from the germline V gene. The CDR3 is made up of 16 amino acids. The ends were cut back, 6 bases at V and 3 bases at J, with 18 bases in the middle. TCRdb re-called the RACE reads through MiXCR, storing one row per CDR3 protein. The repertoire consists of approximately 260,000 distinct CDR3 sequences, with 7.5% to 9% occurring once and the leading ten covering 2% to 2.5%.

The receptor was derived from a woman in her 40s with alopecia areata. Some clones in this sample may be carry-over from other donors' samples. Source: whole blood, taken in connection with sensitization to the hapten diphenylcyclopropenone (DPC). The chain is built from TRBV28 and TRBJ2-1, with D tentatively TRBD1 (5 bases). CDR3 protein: CASSPHAGLNYNEQFF. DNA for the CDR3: TGTGCCAGCAGCCCCCACGCAGGGTTGAACTACAATGAGCAGTTCTTC. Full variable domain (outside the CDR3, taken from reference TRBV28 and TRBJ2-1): DVKVTQSSRYLVKRTGEKVFLECVQDMDHENMFWYRQDPGLGLRLIYFSYDVKMKEKGDIPEGYSVSREKKERFSLILESASTNQTSMYLCASSPHAGLNYNEQFFGPGTRLTVL.